These 5 T cell receptor beta chains share one sample of origin, sequenced in a study of naive and memory T cell subsets. The beta constant-region primer was an equimolar mix of two oligonucleotides covering TRBC1 and TRBC2. Four rounds of PCR amplified the ligated cDNA using nested alpha and beta constant-region primers plus SP2. Each CDR3 protein is one row after TCRdb ran MiXCR on the UMI-ligation and nested PCR reads. The table lists about 120,000 distinct CDR3 sequences, 36% of them singletons. The source material was central memory CD4+ T cells from blood. These receptors were collected from a human donor in good health.

J is TRBJ2-5 and V is TRBV12-3 or TRBV12-4; 7 bases fit TRBD1. The trim removed 3 bases at V and 1 base at J, leaving 8 bases unmatched. The CDR3 runs 16 residues. This CDR3 is CASSFGLRQGQETQYF. Written as DNA, the CDR3 is TGTGCCAGCAGTTTTGGGCTTCGACAGGGCCAAGAGACCCAGTACTTC.

This clonotype was counted only a few times. The genes are TRBV7-2 and TRBJ1-4; 9 bases agree with TRBD1. Germline trimming cut 4 bases from V and 10 bases from J; bases unmatched to any gene: 10. From germline, CDR1 is SGHTA and CDR2 FQGNSA. The CDR3 is made up of 15 amino acids. In nucleotides, the CDR3 is TGTGCCAGCAGCTCATATGGGACAGGGAATCGAAAACTGTTTTTT. This encodes CASSSYGTGNRKLFF.

This clonotype was seen a handful of times. The chain has TRBV5-1 and TRBJ1-1, with TRBD1 matching 7 bases. Germline-derived CDR1 and CDR2 are SGHRS and YFSETQ. Unmatched junction bases numbered 10, after V lost 2 bases and J lost 9 bases. This CDR3 is 14 amino acids long. The CDR3 here is CASSLRGQREQAFF. CDR3 coding DNA: TGCGCCAGCAGCTTAAGGGGGCAGCGGGAACAAGCTTTCTTT. Combining the CDR3 with reference TRBV5-1 and TRBJ1-1 gives the whole variable domain KAGVTQTPRYLIKTRGQQVTLSCSPISGHRSVSWYQQTPGQGLQFLFEYFSETQRNKGNFPGRFSGRQFSNSRSEMNVSTLELGDSALYLCASSLRGQREQAFFGQGTRLTVV.

Of note for this clonotype: Germline and junction disagree at one end, which may indicate a read error. The V gene is TRBV7-3, the J gene TRBJ2-7, with 7 bases identical to TRBD1. The germline V gene encodes CDR1 SGHTA and CDR2 FQGTGA. The CDR3 covers 15 residues. CDR3 protein: CASSVTGERSYEQYF. CDR3 in DNA: TGTGCCAGCAGCGTAACAGGGGAACGTTCCTACGAGCAGTACTTC.

This clonotype was detected only a few times. The chain links TRBV20-1 to TRBJ2-7; 7 nucleotides align to TRBD1. CDR1 DFQATT and CDR2 SNEGSKA come from the germline V gene (reference sequence). J gave up 6 bases and V 6 bases, and 8 bases lay outside the gene matches. This CDR3 region has 12 residues. CDR3 in DNA: TGCAGTGCAGGGGGCCCCACAGCCGAGCAGTACTTC. Translating gives CSAGGPTAEQYF.